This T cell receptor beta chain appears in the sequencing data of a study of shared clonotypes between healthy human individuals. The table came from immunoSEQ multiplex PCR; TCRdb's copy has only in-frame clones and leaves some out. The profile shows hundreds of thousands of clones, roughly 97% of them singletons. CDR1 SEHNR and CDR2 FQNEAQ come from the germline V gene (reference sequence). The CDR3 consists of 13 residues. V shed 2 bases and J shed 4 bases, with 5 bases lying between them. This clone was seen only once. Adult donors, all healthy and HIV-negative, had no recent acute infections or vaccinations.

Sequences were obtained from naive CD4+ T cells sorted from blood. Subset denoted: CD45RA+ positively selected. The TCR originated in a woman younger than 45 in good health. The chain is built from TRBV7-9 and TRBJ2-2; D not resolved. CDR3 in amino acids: CASSLRATGELFF. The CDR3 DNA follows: TGTGCCAGCAGCTTACGGGCCACCGGGGAGCTGTTTTTT. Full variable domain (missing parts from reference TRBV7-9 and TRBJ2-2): DTGVSQNPRHKITKRGQNVTFRCDPISEHNRLYWYRQTLGQGPEFLTYFQNEAQLEKSRLLSDRFSAERPKGSFSTLEIQRTEQGDSAMYLCASSLRATGELFFGEGSRLTVL.